This T cell receptor beta chain was sequenced during a study of blood T cell repertoires in COVID-19 (dated by TCRdb to 2020 to 2021). For context, the study as a whole: Samples from collaborators originated in the United States, Italy and Spain and spanned both the acute and convalescent phases of COVID-19. The material from the prospective study consisted of cDNA or gDNA derived from T cells, B-cell-depleted T cells, or PBMCs. Subjects who had been exposed to COVID-19, were actively infected with it, or had recovered from it provided the deeply sampled blood TCRbeta repertoires that made up the dataset. The repertoires were released in a freely available public database intended as a resource for research on the immune response to SARS-CoV-2. The samples were drawn from two sources: the first 160 participants of the ongoing ImmuneRACE study, and 1,000 to 1,500 subjects contributed by 6 global collaborators. The sample metadata nearly always contained a de-identified subject ID, COVID-19 status, age in years and sex. Where available, HLA class I and class II types were obtained from metadata supplied by the sample provider rather than from assay-based typing. Broad study findings and their caveats: The quantity of clinical and demographic metadata differed by source and by participant and was supplied without curation.

Whole blood was collected in K2EDTA tubes by collaborating institutions according to the institutions' own protocols. For TCRbeta analysis, collaborators shipped samples as frozen whole blood, isolated PBMCs, or DNA extracted from either of those sample types. V loses 1 base at its end and J loses 2 bases; junction bases beyond the gene matches: 6. Its CDR3 holds 17 amino acids, cysteine through phenylalanine. Only the CDR3 portion is preserved as DNA: 51 bases, with reading frame beginning at the first base. According to the germline V gene, CDR1 reads MNHEY and CDR2 reads SVGEGT. The immunoSEQ Assay, a bias-controlled multiplex PCR, was used to amplify TCRbeta CDR3 regions from genomic DNA. Turning to the authors' computational methods: Nucleated cell counts per sample were estimated from amplification of reference gene primers within the assay. Sequence reads were collapsed and filtered to measure the absolute abundance of every unique TCRbeta CDR3 rearrangement. For each sample, productive Simpson clonality was calculated as the square root of Simpson's diversity index across productive rearrangements. Drawn from immuneACCESS, this table holds only the in-frame rearrangements with V and J called that TCRdb kept. Clones are partly lost; checked studies trace under half to an unresolved V gene and leave the rest unexplained. The DNA was the basis for D and trimming; V, J and clone size are from that table. Across this sample there are approximately 200,000 clones, with about nine tenths seen only once. Around 2.2% of the sample lies in the top ten.

Points on this clone: This receptor's antigen is unknown. Per-base quality was not reported, and no clone a single base away is much larger than it.

This TCR came from a woman aged 45-65 years with acute or convalescent COVID-19. The chain uses TRBV6-2 or TRBV6-3 and TRBJ1-1; TRBD1 agrees with 11 junctional bases. Sequencing used peripheral blood. The CDR3 protein is CASSYYSDRGRNTEAFF. The nucleotide sequence reads as follows: TGTGCCAGCAGTTACTACTCGGACAGGGGGCGAAACACTGAAGCTTTCTTT.